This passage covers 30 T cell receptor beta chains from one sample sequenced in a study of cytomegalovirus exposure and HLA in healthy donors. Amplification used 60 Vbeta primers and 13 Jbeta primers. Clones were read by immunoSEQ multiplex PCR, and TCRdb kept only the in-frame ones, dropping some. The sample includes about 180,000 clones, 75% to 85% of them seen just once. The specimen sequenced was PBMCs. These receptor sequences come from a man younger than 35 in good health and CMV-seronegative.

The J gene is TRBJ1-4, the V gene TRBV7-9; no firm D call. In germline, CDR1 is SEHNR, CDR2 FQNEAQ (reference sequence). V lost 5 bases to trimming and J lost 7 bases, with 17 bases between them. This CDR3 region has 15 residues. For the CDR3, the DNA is TGTGCCAGCAGCCCCGGGAGGAGGGCGAGTGAAAAACTGTTTTTT. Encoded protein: CASSPGRRASEKLFF.

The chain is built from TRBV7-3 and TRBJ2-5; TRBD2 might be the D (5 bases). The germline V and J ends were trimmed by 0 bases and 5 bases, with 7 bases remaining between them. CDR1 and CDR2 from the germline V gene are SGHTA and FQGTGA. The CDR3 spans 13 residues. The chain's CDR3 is CASSLTLGETQYF. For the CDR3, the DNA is TGTGCCAGCAGCTTAACACTAGGCGAGACCCAGTACTTC.

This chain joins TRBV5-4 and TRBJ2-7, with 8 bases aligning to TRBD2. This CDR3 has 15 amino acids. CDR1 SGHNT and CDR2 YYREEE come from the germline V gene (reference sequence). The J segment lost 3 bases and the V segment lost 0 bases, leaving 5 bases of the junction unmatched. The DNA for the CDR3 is TGTGCCAGCAGCTTGGTATCGGGAGGGAACTACGAGCAGTACTTC. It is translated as CASSLVSGGNYEQYF. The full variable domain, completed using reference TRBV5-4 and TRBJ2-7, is ETGVTQSPTHLIKTRGQQVTLRCSSQSGHNTVSWYQQALGQGPQFIFQYYREEENGRGNFPPRFSGLQFPNYSSELNVNALELDDSALYLCASSLVSGGNYEQYFGPGTRLTVT.

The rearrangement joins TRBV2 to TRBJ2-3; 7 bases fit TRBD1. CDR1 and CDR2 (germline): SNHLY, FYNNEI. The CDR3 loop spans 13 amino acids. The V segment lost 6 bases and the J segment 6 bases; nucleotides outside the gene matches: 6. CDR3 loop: CASRLDRDDTQYF. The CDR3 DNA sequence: TGTGCCAGCAGGCTCGACAGGGACGATACGCAGTATTTT.

CDR3 DNA: TGTGCCAGCAGCGTATTCCCGCAGGGGACAAGGGAGACCCAGTACTTC. It encodes CASSVFPQGTRETQYF. V gene TRBV9 combines with J gene TRBJ2-5; D might be TRBD1 (6 bases). CDR3 length: 16 residues. Germline V gene lookup returns CDR1 SGDLS and CDR2 YYNGEE. V lost 1 base and J 5 bases, leaving 18 bases between the germline ends. The variable domain in full, completed from reference TRBV9 and TRBJ2-5, reads DSGVTQTPKHLITATGQRVTLRCSPRSGDLSVYWYQQSLDQGLQFLIQYYNGEERAKGNILERFSAQQFPDLHSELNLSSLELGDSALYFCASSVFPQGTRETQYFGPGTRLLVL.

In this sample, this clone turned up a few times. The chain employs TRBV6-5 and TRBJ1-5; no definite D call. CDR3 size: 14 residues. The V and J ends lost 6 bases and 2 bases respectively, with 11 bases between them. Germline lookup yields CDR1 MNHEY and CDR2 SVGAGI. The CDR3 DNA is TGTGCCAGCAGCCCTAAAATTGGCAATCAGCCCCAGCATTTT. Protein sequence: CASSPKIGNQPQHF.

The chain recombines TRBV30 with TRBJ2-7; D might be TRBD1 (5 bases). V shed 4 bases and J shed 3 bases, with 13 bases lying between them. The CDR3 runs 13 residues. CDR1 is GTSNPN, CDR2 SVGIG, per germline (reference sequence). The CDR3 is CAWNQGRGYEQYF. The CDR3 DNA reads TGTGCCTGGAATCAGGGAAGGGGCTACGAGCAGTACTTC.

Here the CDR3 DNA reads TGCGCCAGCAAATTGAGTCTAGCGGGAAGCACCGGGGAGCTGTTTTTT. Its protein is CASKLSLAGSTGELFF. This rearrangement joins TRBV5-1 to TRBJ2-2; TRBD2 matches at 9 bases. V shed 6 bases and J 4 bases; nucleotides not matched to a gene: 10. CDR1 is SGHRS, CDR2 YFSETQ, per germline. CDR3 length: 16 residues.

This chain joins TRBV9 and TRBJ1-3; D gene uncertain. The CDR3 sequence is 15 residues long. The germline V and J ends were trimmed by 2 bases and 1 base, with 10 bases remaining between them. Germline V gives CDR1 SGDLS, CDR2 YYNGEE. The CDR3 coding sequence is TGTGCCAGCAGCGTCCGGGGAACTTCTGGAAACACCATATATTTT. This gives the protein CASSVRGTSGNTIYF. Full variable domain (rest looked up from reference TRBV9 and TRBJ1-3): DSGVTQTPKHLITATGQRVTLRCSPRSGDLSVYWYQQSLDQGLQFLIQYYNGEERAKGNILERFSAQQFPDLHSELNLSSLELGDSALYFCASSVRGTSGNTIYFGEGSWLTVV.

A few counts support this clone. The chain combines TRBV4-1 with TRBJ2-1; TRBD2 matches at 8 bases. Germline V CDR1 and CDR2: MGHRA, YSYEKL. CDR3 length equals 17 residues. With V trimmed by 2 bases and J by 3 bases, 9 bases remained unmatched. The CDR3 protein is CASSQSNAGGHYNEQFF. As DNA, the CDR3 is TGCGCCAGCAGCCAATCTAACGCGGGGGGTCACTACAATGAGCAGTTCTTC.

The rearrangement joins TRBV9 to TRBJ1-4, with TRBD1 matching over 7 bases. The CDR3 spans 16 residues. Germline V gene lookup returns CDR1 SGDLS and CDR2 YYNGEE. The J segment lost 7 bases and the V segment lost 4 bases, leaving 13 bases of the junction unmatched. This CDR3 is CASSPQTAGGLEKLFF. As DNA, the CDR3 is TGTGCCAGCAGCCCCCAGACGGCAGGGGGACTTGAAAAACTGTTTTTT. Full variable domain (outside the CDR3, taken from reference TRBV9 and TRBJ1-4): DSGVTQTPKHLITATGQRVTLRCSPRSGDLSVYWYQQSLDQGLQFLIQYYNGEERAKGNILERFSAQQFPDLHSELNLSSLELGDSALYFCASSPQTAGGLEKLFFGSGTQLSVL.

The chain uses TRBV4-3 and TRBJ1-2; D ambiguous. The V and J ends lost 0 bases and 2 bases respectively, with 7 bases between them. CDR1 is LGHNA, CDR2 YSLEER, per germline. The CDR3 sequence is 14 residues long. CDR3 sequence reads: CASSQDRENYGYTF. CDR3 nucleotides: TGCGCCAGCAGCCAAGATCGGGAAAACTATGGCTACACCTTC.

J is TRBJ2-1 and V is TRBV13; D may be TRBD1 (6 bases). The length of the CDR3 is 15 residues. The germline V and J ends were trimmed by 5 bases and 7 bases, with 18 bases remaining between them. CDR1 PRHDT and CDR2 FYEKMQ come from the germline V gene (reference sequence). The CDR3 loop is CASSATGWGRNEQFF. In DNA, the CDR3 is TGTGCCAGCAGCGCAACAGGGTGGGGTCGGAATGAGCAGTTCTTC. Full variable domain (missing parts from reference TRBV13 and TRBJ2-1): AAGVIQSPRHLIKEKRETATLKCYPIPRHDTVYWYQQGPGQDPQFLISFYEKMQSDKGSIPDRFSAQQFSDYHSELNMSSLELGDSALYFCASSATGWGRNEQFFGPGTRLTVL.

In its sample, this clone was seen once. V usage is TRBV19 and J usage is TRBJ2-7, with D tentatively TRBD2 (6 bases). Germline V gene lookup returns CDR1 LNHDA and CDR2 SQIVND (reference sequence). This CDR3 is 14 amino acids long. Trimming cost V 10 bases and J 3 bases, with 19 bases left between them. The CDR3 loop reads CATFLTSPCYEQYF. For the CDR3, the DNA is TGTGCCACTTTCCTCACTAGCCCCTGCTACGAGCAGTACTTC.

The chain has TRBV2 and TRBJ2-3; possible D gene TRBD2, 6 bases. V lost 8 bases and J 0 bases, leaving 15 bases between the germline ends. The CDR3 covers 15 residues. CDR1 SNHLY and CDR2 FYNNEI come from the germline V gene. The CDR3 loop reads CASCGAGSSTDTQYF. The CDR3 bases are TGTGCCAGCTGTGGTGCGGGGTCTAGCACAGATACGCAGTATTTT.

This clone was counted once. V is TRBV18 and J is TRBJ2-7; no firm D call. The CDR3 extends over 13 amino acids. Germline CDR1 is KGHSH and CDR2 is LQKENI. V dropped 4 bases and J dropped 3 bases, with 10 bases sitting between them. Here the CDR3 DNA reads TGTGCCAGCTCACATGACTCTCACTACGAGCAGTACTTC. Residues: CASSHDSHYEQYF.

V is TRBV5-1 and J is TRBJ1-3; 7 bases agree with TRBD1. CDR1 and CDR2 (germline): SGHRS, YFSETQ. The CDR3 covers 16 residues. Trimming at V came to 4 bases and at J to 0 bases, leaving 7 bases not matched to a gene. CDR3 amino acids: CASSPRGTVSGNTIYF. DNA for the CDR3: TGCGCCAGCAGCCCGCGCGGGACAGTCTCTGGAAACACCATATATTTT.

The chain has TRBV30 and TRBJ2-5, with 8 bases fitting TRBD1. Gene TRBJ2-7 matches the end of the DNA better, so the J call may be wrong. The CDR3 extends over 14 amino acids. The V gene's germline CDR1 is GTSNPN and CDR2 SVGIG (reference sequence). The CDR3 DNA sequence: TGTGCCTGGAGCCTACAGGGGGGAGCCTACGAGCAGTACTTC. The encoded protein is CAWSLQGGAYEQYF.

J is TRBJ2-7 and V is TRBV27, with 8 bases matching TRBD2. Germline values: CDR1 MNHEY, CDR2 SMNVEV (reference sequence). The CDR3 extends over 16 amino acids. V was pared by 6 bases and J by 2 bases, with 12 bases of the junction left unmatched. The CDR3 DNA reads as TGTGCCAGCAGGTACTTTCGGGAGGGGCTTCCCTACGAGCAGTACTTC. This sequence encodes CASRYFREGLPYEQYF.

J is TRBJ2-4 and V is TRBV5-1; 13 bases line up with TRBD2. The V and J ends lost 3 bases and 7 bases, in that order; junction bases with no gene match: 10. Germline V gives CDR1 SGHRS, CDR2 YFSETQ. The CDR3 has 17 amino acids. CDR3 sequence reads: CASSSQTSGGVLNIQYF. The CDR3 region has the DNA TGCGCCAGCAGCTCACAAACTAGCGGGGGGGTTTTGAACATTCAGTACTTC.

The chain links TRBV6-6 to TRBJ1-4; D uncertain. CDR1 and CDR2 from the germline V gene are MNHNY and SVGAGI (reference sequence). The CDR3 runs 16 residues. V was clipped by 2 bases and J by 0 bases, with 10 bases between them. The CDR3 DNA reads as TGTGCCAGCAGTTACGGAGGGATAACAACTAATGAAAAACTGTTTTTT. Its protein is CASSYGGITTNEKLFF.

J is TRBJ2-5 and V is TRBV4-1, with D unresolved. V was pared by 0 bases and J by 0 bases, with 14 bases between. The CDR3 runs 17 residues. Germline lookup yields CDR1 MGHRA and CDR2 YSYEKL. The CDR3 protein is CASSQDLWPSYQETQYF. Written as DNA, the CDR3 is TGCGCCAGCAGCCAAGATCTTTGGCCCTCGTACCAAGAGACCCAGTACTTC.

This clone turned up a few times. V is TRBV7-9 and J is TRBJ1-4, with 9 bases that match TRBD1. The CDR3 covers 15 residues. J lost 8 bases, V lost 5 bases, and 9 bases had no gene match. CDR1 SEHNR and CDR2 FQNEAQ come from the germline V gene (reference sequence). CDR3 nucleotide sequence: TGTGCCAGCAGCGGGGAGGGACAGGGAAAAGAAAAACTGTTTTTT. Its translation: CASSGEGQGKEKLFF.

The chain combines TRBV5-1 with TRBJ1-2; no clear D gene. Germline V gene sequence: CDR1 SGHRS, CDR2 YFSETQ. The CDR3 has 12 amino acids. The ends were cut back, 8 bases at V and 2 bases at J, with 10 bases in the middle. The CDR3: CASKTQNYGYTF. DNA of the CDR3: TGCGCCAGTAAGACACAAAACTATGGCTACACCTTC.

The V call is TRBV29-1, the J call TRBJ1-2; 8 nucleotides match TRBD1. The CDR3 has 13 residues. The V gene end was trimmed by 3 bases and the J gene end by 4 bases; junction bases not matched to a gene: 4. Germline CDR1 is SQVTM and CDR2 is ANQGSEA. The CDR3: CSVDTGQVYGYTF. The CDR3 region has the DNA TGCAGCGTTGATACGGGACAGGTCTATGGCTACACCTTC.

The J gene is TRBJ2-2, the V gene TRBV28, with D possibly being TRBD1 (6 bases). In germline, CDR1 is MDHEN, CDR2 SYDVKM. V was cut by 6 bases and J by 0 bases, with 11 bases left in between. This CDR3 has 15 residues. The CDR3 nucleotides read TGTGCCAGCAGGCTCTGGACAGCGAACACCGGGGAGCTGTTTTTT. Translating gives CASRLWTANTGELFF.

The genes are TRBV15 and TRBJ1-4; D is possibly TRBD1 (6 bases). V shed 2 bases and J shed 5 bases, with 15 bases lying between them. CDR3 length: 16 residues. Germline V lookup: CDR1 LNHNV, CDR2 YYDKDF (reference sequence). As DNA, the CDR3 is TGTGCCACCAGCAGACTCCAAGGGCAGGGGAATGAAAAACTGTTTTTT. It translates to CATSRLQGQGNEKLFF.

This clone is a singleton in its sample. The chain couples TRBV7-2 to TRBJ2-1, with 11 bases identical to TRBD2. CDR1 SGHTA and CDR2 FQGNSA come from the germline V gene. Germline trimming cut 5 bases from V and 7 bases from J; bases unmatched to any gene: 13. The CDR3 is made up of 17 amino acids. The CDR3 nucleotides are TGTGCCAGCAGCCGCCGAATTCCTAGCGGGAGGAAGAATGAGCAGTTCTTC. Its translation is CASSRRIPSGRKNEQFF.

This CDR3 reads CASNPTSGGKTQYF. DNA of the CDR3: TGTGCCAGCAATCCGACATCGGGGGGCAAGACCCAGTACTTC. The V and J genes are TRBV7-2 and TRBJ2-5; D is possibly TRBD2 (7 bases). With 7 bases removed from V and 6 bases from J, the gap between germline ends came to 18 bases. CDR3 length equals 14 residues. CDR1 SGHTA and CDR2 FQGNSA come from the germline V gene.

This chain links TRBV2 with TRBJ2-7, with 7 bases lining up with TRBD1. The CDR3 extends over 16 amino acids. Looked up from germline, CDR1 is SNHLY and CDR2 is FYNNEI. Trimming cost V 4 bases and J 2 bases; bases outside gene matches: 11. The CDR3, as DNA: TGTGCCAGCAGTGCAAGACAGGGTATTCCCACCTACGAGCAGTACTTC. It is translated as CASSARQGIPTYEQYF.